This is a list of T cell receptor beta chains from one sample in a study of blood T cell repertoires in COVID-19. Sequencing was performed with immunoSEQ multiplex PCR; in TCRdb, only in-frame clones are kept and a portion is missing. The data hold almost 250,000 clones, with 70% to 90% observed a single time. Sequences were obtained from PBMCs or T cells enriched from blood (not recorded which). Receptors were obtained from a woman in her 50s who had recovered from COVID-19. CDR3s include the opening cysteine and the closing phenylalanine or tryptophan. D genes are given only for firm matches. Expanded clones get a size class; other rows say once, few or many, or leave the size out.

j_call: TRBJ1-2; d_call: -; v_call: TRBV6-5; clone_size: -; cdr3_nt: TGTGCCAGCAGGAGCACCTATGGCTACACCTTC; cdr3_aa: CASRSTYGYTF
j_call: TRBJ2-7; d_call: TRBD2; v_call: TRBV4-3; clone_size: -; cdr3_nt: TGCGCCAGCAGCCAAGTTGGGACTAGCGGGGTCTACGAGCAGTACTTC; cdr3_aa: CASSQVGTSGVYEQYF
j_call: TRBJ2-5; d_call: -; v_call: TRBV10-3; clone_size: -; cdr3_nt: TGTGCCATCAGTGAGTCCGGGGGCCAAGAGACCCAGTACTTC; cdr3_aa: CAISESGGQETQYF
j_call: TRBJ1-4; d_call: TRBD1; v_call: TRBV19; clone_size: -; cdr3_nt: TGTGCCAGTAGTATTCAACAGGGGGCGGGTGAAAAACTGTTTTTT; cdr3_aa: CASSIQQGAGEKLFF
j_call: TRBJ2-2; d_call: TRBD2; v_call: TRBV6-6; clone_size: -; cdr3_nt: TGTGCCAGCAGGATGGGACTAGCGAACACCGGGGAGCTGTTTTTT; cdr3_aa: CASRMGLANTGELFF
j_call: TRBJ2-7; d_call: TRBD2; v_call: TRBV5-5; clone_size: -; cdr3_nt: TGTGCCAGCAGCAGTACGGGGGGGCGGCTCGAGCAGTACTTC; cdr3_aa: CASSSTGGRLEQYF
j_call: TRBJ2-7; d_call: -; v_call: TRBV5-1; clone_size: -; cdr3_nt: TGCGCCAGCAGCGAATCCGGGACAACTGAGCTGTACTTC; cdr3_aa: CASSESGTTELYF
j_call: TRBJ1-1; d_call: -; v_call: TRBV6-5; clone_size: -; cdr3_nt: TGTGCCAGCAGTTACTCGGGACTTGAAGCTTTCTTT; cdr3_aa: CASSYSGLEAFF
j_call: TRBJ2-7; d_call: TRBD1; v_call: TRBV5-1; clone_size: -; cdr3_nt: TGCGCCAGCAGCTCTGGCGGACAGGGCCGCGAGCAGTACTTC; cdr3_aa: CASSSGGQGREQYF
j_call: TRBJ2-3; d_call: -; v_call: TRBV5-1; clone_size: -; cdr3_nt: TGCGCCAGCAGCTTGGAACCCGCAGGGACAGATACGCAGTATTTT; cdr3_aa: CASSLEPAGTDTQYF
j_call: TRBJ2-5; d_call: TRBD1; v_call: TRBV27; clone_size: -; cdr3_nt: TGTGCCAGCAGTCTAATGCCAGGGGGCTTAGAGACCCAGTACTTC; cdr3_aa: CASSLMPGGLETQYF
j_call: TRBJ1-2; d_call: -; v_call: TRBV29-1; clone_size: -; cdr3_nt: TGCAGCGTTGGGTCGGCGGCGTCCAATGGCTACACCTTC; cdr3_aa: CSVGSAASNGYTF
j_call: TRBJ1-6; d_call: TRBD1; v_call: TRBV9; clone_size: -; cdr3_nt: TGTGCCAGCAGCGTACTGGGACAGGGGGGTTCACCCCTCCACTTT; cdr3_aa: CASSVLGQGGSPLHF
j_call: TRBJ1-1; d_call: -; v_call: TRBV28; clone_size: -; cdr3_nt: TGTGCCAGCAGTGGATCTCAGGGAAGGAACGCTTTCTTT; cdr3_aa: CASSGSQGRNAFF
j_call: TRBJ2-7; d_call: -; v_call: TRBV28; clone_size: -; cdr3_nt: TGTGCCAGCAGTTTTAGGGGGAGCTTTTTCTCCTACGAGCAGTACTTC; cdr3_aa: CASSFRGSFFSYEQYF
j_call: TRBJ2-7; d_call: -; v_call: TRBV14; clone_size: -; cdr3_nt: TGTGCCAGCAGCCAAGAACAGTACGAGCAGTACTTC; cdr3_aa: CASSQEQYEQYF
j_call: TRBJ2-1; d_call: -; v_call: TRBV24-1; clone_size: once; cdr3_nt: TGTGCCACCAGTGATGCCGGCAGGGGGGCCCCCAACAATGAGCAGTTCTTC; cdr3_aa: CATSDAGRGAPNNEQFF
j_call: TRBJ1-2; d_call: -; v_call: TRBV5-4; clone_size: -; cdr3_nt: TGTGCCAGCAGCTTCTTAGGGGGTTCTAACTATGGCTACACCTTC; cdr3_aa: CASSFLGGSNYGYTF
j_call: TRBJ2-2; d_call: TRBD2; v_call: TRBV7-6; clone_size: -; cdr3_nt: TGTGCCAGCAGCTTAGACGGGAGGGCCGGGGAGCTGTTTTTT; cdr3_aa: CASSLDGRAGELFF
j_call: TRBJ2-1; d_call: TRBD2; v_call: TRBV2; clone_size: few; cdr3_nt: TGTGCCAGTAGAGATGGACTAGCCAACAATGAGCAGTTCTTC; cdr3_aa: CASRDGLANNEQFF
j_call: TRBJ1-2; d_call: TRBD1; v_call: TRBV19; clone_size: -; cdr3_nt: TGTGCCAGTGGGTGGACAGGGGGTAACTATGGCTACACCTTC; cdr3_aa: CASGWTGGNYGYTF
j_call: TRBJ1-1; d_call: TRBD1; v_call: TRBV25-1; clone_size: -; cdr3_nt: TGTGCCAGCAGTGACGACAGGGGCAACACTGAAGCTTTCTTT; cdr3_aa: CASSDDRGNTEAFF
j_call: TRBJ1-2; d_call: TRBD1; v_call: TRBV5-1; clone_size: -; cdr3_nt: TGCGCCAGCAGCTTGGAGACAGGGTTGGGCTACACCTTC; cdr3_aa: CASSLETGLGYTF
j_call: TRBJ1-5; d_call: -; v_call: TRBV21-1; clone_size: -; cdr3_nt: TGTGCCAGCAGCAAAGTCCGCAGGGAAAATCAGCCCCAGCATTTT; cdr3_aa: CASSKVRRENQPQHF
j_call: TRBJ2-3; d_call: TRBD2; v_call: TRBV6-5; clone_size: -; cdr3_nt: TGTGCCAGCAGCCCCCGGGACTATTCCCCCACGCAGTATTTT; cdr3_aa: CASSPRDYSPTQYF
j_call: TRBJ1-1; d_call: TRBD1; v_call: TRBV6-5; clone_size: -; cdr3_nt: TGTGCCAGCAGTTCGACAGGGGGTACTGAAGCTTTCTTT; cdr3_aa: CASSSTGGTEAFF
j_call: TRBJ1-1; d_call: TRBD1; v_call: TRBV4-3; clone_size: -; cdr3_nt: TGCGCCAGCAGCCAGGCCTGGGACAGTGAAGCTTTCTTT; cdr3_aa: CASSQAWDSEAFF
j_call: TRBJ1-3; d_call: -; v_call: TRBV7-2; clone_size: -; cdr3_nt: TGTGCCAGCAGCTTAGAAAGGGGGATAAGCTCTGGAAACACCATATATTTT; cdr3_aa: CASSLERGISSGNTIYF
j_call: TRBJ2-3; d_call: TRBD2; v_call: TRBV2; clone_size: -; cdr3_nt: TGTGCCAGCAGCCCGCCGGGGACTAGGCCTTCTAGCACAGATACGCAGTATTTT; cdr3_aa: CASSPPGTRPSSTDTQYF
j_call: TRBJ2-2; d_call: TRBD2; v_call: TRBV5-1; clone_size: few; cdr3_nt: TGCGCCAGCAGGCCAACGACCGGGACTAGCATAGTCGGGGAGCTGTTTTTT; cdr3_aa: CASRPTTGTSIVGELFF
j_call: TRBJ2-6; d_call: -; v_call: TRBV27; clone_size: -; cdr3_nt: TGTGCCAGCACCACGGAGTCTGGGGCCAACGTCCTGACTTTC; cdr3_aa: CASTTESGANVLTF
j_call: TRBJ1-2; d_call: -; v_call: TRBV18; clone_size: -; cdr3_nt: TGTGCCAGCTCACAAGAACGGGGGACCCACTATGGCTACACCTTC; cdr3_aa: CASSQERGTHYGYTF
j_call: TRBJ2-3; d_call: TRBD2; v_call: TRBV4-1; clone_size: -; cdr3_nt: TGCGCCAGCAGCCAAGGCAAACTAGCGGGAGCAGATACGCAGTATTTT; cdr3_aa: CASSQGKLAGADTQYF
j_call: TRBJ1-5; d_call: TRBD1; v_call: TRBV5-1; clone_size: -; cdr3_nt: TGCGCCAGCAGCTTGGAGGGGGCACGCAATCAGCCCCAGCATTTT; cdr3_aa: CASSLEGARNQPQHF
j_call: TRBJ2-1; d_call: -; v_call: TRBV20-1; clone_size: -; cdr3_nt: TGCAGTGCTAGTCGCAGGGATATCTCAAATGAGCAGTTCTTC; cdr3_aa: CSASRRDISNEQFF
j_call: TRBJ2-3; d_call: -; v_call: TRBV18; clone_size: -; cdr3_nt: TGTGCCAGCGTGACAGGACAGAACACAGATACGCAGTATTTT; cdr3_aa: CASVTGQNTDTQYF
j_call: TRBJ1-2; d_call: TRBD1; v_call: TRBV18; clone_size: once; cdr3_nt: TGTGCCAGCTCAGTGGACAGGGGGTTTGGCTACACCTTC; cdr3_aa: CASSVDRGFGYTF
j_call: TRBJ2-7; d_call: TRBD2; v_call: TRBV28; clone_size: -; cdr3_nt: TGTGCCAGCAGGAGAGAAGGTAGCGGGAGGACTGACGAGCAGTACTTC; cdr3_aa: CASRREGSGRTDEQYF
j_call: TRBJ1-4; d_call: TRBD1; v_call: TRBV3-1/TRBV3-2; clone_size: -; cdr3_nt: TGTGCCAGCAGCCAAGATCTAGGGGACAGAGGTAATGAAAAACTGTTTTTT; cdr3_aa: CASSQDLGDRGNEKLFF
j_call: TRBJ2-1; d_call: TRBD2; v_call: TRBV7-2; clone_size: -; cdr3_nt: TGTGCCAGCAGCTTAGGGGCTAGCGGCTACAATGAGCAGTTCTTC; cdr3_aa: CASSLGASGYNEQFF
j_call: TRBJ2-7; d_call: -; v_call: TRBV6-5; clone_size: -; cdr3_nt: TGTGCCAGCAGTTATAGTCTAGCCGGGGTCTACGAGCAGTACTTC; cdr3_aa: CASSYSLAGVYEQYF
j_call: TRBJ2-3; d_call: TRBD2; v_call: TRBV27; clone_size: -; cdr3_nt: TGTGCCAGCAGGACTCTAGCGGGAGGGCCGGACCGCGCGCAGTATTTT; cdr3_aa: CASRTLAGGPDRAQYF
j_call: TRBJ1-3; d_call: -; v_call: TRBV29-1; clone_size: -; cdr3_nt: TGCAGCGTTGAAGATCCCGTCGGGAGGAGAAACACCATATATTTT; cdr3_aa: CSVEDPVGRRNTIYF
j_call: TRBJ1-3; d_call: -; v_call: TRBV5-1; clone_size: -; cdr3_nt: TGCGCCAGCAGCTTGGAGCCTCTTTCCGCAAGGGGCTCCCAAAACACCATATATTTT; cdr3_aa: CASSLEPLSARGSQNTIYF
j_call: TRBJ2-2; d_call: -; v_call: TRBV19; clone_size: -; cdr3_nt: TGTGCCACTAATCCTGGGGAGCTGTTTTTT; cdr3_aa: CATNPGELFF
j_call: TRBJ2-6; d_call: -; v_call: TRBV28; clone_size: -; cdr3_nt: TGTGCCAGCAGTTTATCCAACTCTGGGGCCAACGTCCTGACTTTC; cdr3_aa: CASSLSNSGANVLTF
j_call: TRBJ1-6; d_call: -; v_call: TRBV28; clone_size: -; cdr3_nt: TGTGCCAGCAGTTTAGAGAGGTCACCCCTCCACTTT; cdr3_aa: CASSLERSPLHF
j_call: TRBJ1-5; d_call: -; v_call: TRBV5-1; clone_size: -; cdr3_nt: TGCGCCAGCAGCTTGGGGACAAGTAGCAATCAGCCCCAGCATTTT; cdr3_aa: CASSLGTSSNQPQHF
j_call: TRBJ2-5; d_call: TRBD1; v_call: TRBV2; clone_size: -; cdr3_nt: TGTGCCAGCAGTAGTCAGACAGGGGTCGAGACCCAGTACTTC; cdr3_aa: CASSSQTGVETQYF
j_call: TRBJ2-2; d_call: -; v_call: TRBV7-3; clone_size: -; cdr3_nt: TGTGCCAGCAGCTTGGCTAGCTGGACCGGGGAGCTGTTTTTT; cdr3_aa: CASSLASWTGELFF
j_call: TRBJ2-1; d_call: TRBD2; v_call: TRBV10-1; clone_size: -; cdr3_nt: TGCGCCAGCAGTGCGGGCGGGAGTAAAAAGCAGTTCTTC; cdr3_aa: CASSAGGSKKQFF
j_call: TRBJ1-1; d_call: TRBD1; v_call: TRBV29-1; clone_size: -; cdr3_nt: TGCAGCGTTGGGACAGGGAACACTGAAGCTTTCTTT; cdr3_aa: CSVGTGNTEAFF
j_call: TRBJ2-1; d_call: -; v_call: TRBV6-1; clone_size: -; cdr3_nt: TGTGCCAGCAGTGAACCTAGGAACAATGAGCAGTTCTTC; cdr3_aa: CASSEPRNNEQFF
j_call: TRBJ2-7; d_call: -; v_call: TRBV21-1; clone_size: -; cdr3_nt: TGTGCCAGCACCCAAAGGGTGCCTTGCGGGAGGTGCTACGAGCAGTACTTC; cdr3_aa: CASTQRVPCGRCYEQYF
j_call: TRBJ2-2; d_call: TRBD2; v_call: TRBV5-1; clone_size: many; cdr3_nt: TGCGCCAGCAGCTTGGCAAGCGGGAGGGCCCACACCGGGGAGCTGTTTTTT; cdr3_aa: CASSLASGRAHTGELFF